This T cell receptor (beta chain) was profiled in a study of blood T cell repertoires in COVID-19. Background on the study: The United States, Italy and Spain provided the acute and convalescent COVID-19 samples. Sample material is recorded as cDNA or gDNA derived from T cells, B-cell-depleted T cells, or PBMCs.

Trimming took 6 bases from V and 0 from J, leaving 6 bases between them. This CDR3 region has 13 residues. From germline, CDR1 is SNHLY and CDR2 FYNNEI. Study processing details: The assay estimated nucleated cells by amplifying reference gene primers. Libraries were prepared by immunoSEQ multiplex PCR; TCRdb keeps only in-frame clonotypes and omits some of them. V, J and clone size were drawn from that table, and D and trimming were deduced from the DNA. The sample shows roughly 61,000 clones, more than 90% of them seen only once. This receptor was identified in a man aged 60-69 years with acute or convalescent COVID-19. The sample taken for sequencing was peripheral blood. V gene TRBV2 combines with J gene TRBJ1-3; D is ambiguous. The CDR3 region is CASSESSGNTIYF. The CDR3 nucleotides are TGTGCCAGCAGCGAGAGCTCTGGAAACACCATATATTTT. Full variable domain (remainder filled in from reference TRBV2 and TRBJ1-3): EPEVTQTPSHQVTQMGQEVILRCVPISNHLYFYWYRQILGQKVEFLVSFYNNEISEKSEIFDDQFSVERPDGSNFTLKIRSTKLEDSAMYFCASSESSGNTIYFGEGSWLTVV.